The 29 T cell receptor beta chains reported below all come from one sample, sequenced in a study. TCRdb recomputed calls from the 5' RACE reads with MiXCR, one row per CDR3 protein. The sample lists some 7,000 distinct CDR3 sequences, roughly 73% seen once, with 4.5% in the top ten. The sorted Tregs were CD4+CD25+CD127-/low cells. Sequenced: tumor-infiltrating Tregs sorted from the breast tumor. These receptors were taken from a female donor with breast cancer.

This clonotype was counted between two and nine times. The CDR3 DNA follows: TGTGCCAGCAGCCCTAAGGACAGGGGGCAGCGTAAACTGTTTTTT. This translates into CASSPKDRGQRKLFF. The chain is built from TRBV6-5 and TRBJ1-4; 11 bases match TRBD1. Losses at the gene ends were 6 bases for V and 11 bases for J; bases not matched to a gene: 11. Looked up from germline, CDR1 is MNHEY and CDR2 is SVGAGI. CDR3 length: 15 amino acids.

The DNA of the CDR3 is TGCGCCAGCCAGGAGACGATGAGCGGGCAAGAGACCCAGTACTTC. Protein sequence: CASQETMSGQETQYF. The chain links TRBV5-1 to TRBJ2-5, with D perhaps TRBD2 (6 bases). The V gene's germline CDR1 is SGHRS and CDR2 YFSETQ. This CDR3 spans 15 amino acids. V was cut by 7 bases and J by 2 bases, with 18 bases left in between.

The table lists this clonotype with a count of one. The CDR3 nucleotides are TGCAGTGCTGGTAGCGGAGTCGGCACAGATACGCAGTATTTT. It yields the protein CSAGSGVGTDTQYF. The V gene is TRBV20-1, the J gene TRBJ2-3; the D gene is possibly TRBD2 (6 bases). Trimming removed 5 bases at V and 1 base at J, with 13 bases between. The germline gives CDR1 DFQATT, CDR2 SNEGSKA (reference sequence). CDR3 length: 14 residues.

The chain carries TRBV20-1 and TRBJ1-6, with 10 bases identical to TRBD1. The CDR3 extends over 17 amino acids. From germline, CDR1 is DFQATT and CDR2 SNEGSKA (reference sequence). J was trimmed by 5 bases and V by 2 bases; bases with no gene match: 9. CDR3 sequence (DNA): TGCAGTGCTAGAATTCCCGGGACAGGGGTTAATAATTCACCCCTCCACTTT. It specifies CSARIPGTGVNNSPLHF.

The chain has TRBV20-1 and TRBJ2-7; 11 bases fit TRBD1. The V segment lost 3 bases and the J segment 4 bases; nucleotides outside the gene matches: 8. This CDR3 has 15 amino acids. Germline CDR1 and CDR2: DFQATT and SNEGSKA (reference sequence). The CDR3 here is CSASLGTGGLYEQYF. The CDR3 DNA is TGCAGTGCTAGTCTCGGGACAGGGGGACTATACGAGCAGTACTTC.

The chain uses TRBV11-2 and TRBJ2-5, with D unclear. The CDR3 runs 11 residues. The V end was cut by 11 bases, the J end by 5 bases, with 12 bases between. The germline gives CDR1 SGHAT, CDR2 FQNNGV. This CDR3 is CAVGNGETQYF. The CDR3 nucleotides are TGTGCCGTGGGAAACGGGGAGACCCAGTACTTC.

V gene TRBV29-1 combines with J gene TRBJ2-3, with a weak D call TRBD1 (6 bases). The V gene lost 4 bases and the J gene lost 0 bases, with 23 bases spanning the gap. There are 18 residues in the CDR3. Germline values: CDR1 SQVTM, CDR2 ANQGSEA. CDR3 DNA sequence: TGCAGCGTTGCTAAAACCAGGGGAACCACTACTAGCACAGATACGCAGTATTTT. It is translated as CSVAKTRGTTTSTDTQYF.

In this sample, this clonotype turned up a few times. The chain recombines TRBV12-3 or TRBV12-4 with TRBJ2-5; no clear D gene. V lost 5 bases, J lost 2 bases, and 12 bases lay in between. CDR3 length: 14 residues. The CDR3 is CASSPPGPQETQYF. DNA for the CDR3: TGTGCCAGCAGTCCCCCCGGCCCACAAGAGACCCAGTACTTC.

The rearrangement uses TRBV7-2 and TRBJ1-2; D uncertain. V was pared by 4 bases and J by 12 bases, with 12 bases between. The CDR3 sequence is 11 residues long. Germline values: CDR1 SGHTA, CDR2 FQGNSA. CDR3 nucleotide sequence: TGTGCCAGCAGCTCCGGGCCTAGAGACACCTTC. Amino acid sequence: CASSSGPRDTF.

The V gene is TRBV14, the J gene TRBJ1-6; tentatively, D is TRBD1 (6 bases). The CDR3 totals 16 residues. V dropped 4 bases and J dropped 7 bases, with 17 bases sitting between them. In germline, CDR1 is SGHDN, CDR2 FVKESK. Written as DNA, the CDR3 is TGTGCCAGCAGCCGGGGGCGGAGGCTGACCAATTCACCCCTCCACTTT. It specifies CASSRGRRLTNSPLHF.

Turning to this clonotype: A much larger clone sits a single nucleotide away, making a read error possible. The chain carries TRBV12-5 and TRBJ2-3; a weak D match, TRBD2 (6 bases). Germline loops: CDR1 LGHNT, CDR2 FRNRAP. The V gene lost 6 bases and the J gene lost 6 bases, with 19 bases spanning the gap. CDR3 size: 15 residues. CDR3 sequence: CASGQGPGVPDTQYF. As DNA, the CDR3 is TGTGCTAGTGGCCAAGGTCCGGGGGTGCCCGATACGCAGTATTTT.

The chain combines TRBV2 with TRBJ1-1; perhaps TRBD1 as D (6 bases). Germline CDR1 reads SNHLY; CDR2 reads FYNNEI. This CDR3 has 13 amino acids. V shed 6 bases and J shed 4 bases, with 12 bases lying between them. The chain's CDR3 is CASSTTGRTEAFF. The CDR3 DNA reads TGTGCCAGCAGCACTACAGGGCGCACTGAAGCTTTCTTT.

This chain uses TRBV5-6 with TRBJ2-3, with D maybe TRBD2 (5 bases). V shed 4 bases and J shed 1 base, with 19 bases lying between them. This CDR3 is 17 amino acids long. CDR1 and CDR2 from the germline V gene are SGHDT and YYEEEE. The CDR3 loop reads CASSPSLGGYGTDTQYF. In DNA, the CDR3 is TGTGCCAGCAGCCCCTCCTTAGGCGGGTACGGCACAGATACGCAGTATTTT.

The chain employs TRBV7-9 and TRBJ2-3, with 8 nucleotides matching TRBD2. The CDR3 runs 16 residues. CDR1 is SEHNR, CDR2 FQNEAQ, per germline (reference sequence). Trimming at V came to 1 base and at J to 3 bases, leaving 6 bases not matched to a gene. The chain's CDR3 is CASSLGAAGGTDTQYF. DNA of the CDR3: TGTGCCAGCAGCTTAGGTGCGGCGGGAGGAACAGATACGCAGTATTTT. Drawing the rest from reference TRBV7-9 and TRBJ2-3, the complete variable domain is DTGVSQNPRHKITKRGQNVTFRCDPISEHNRLYWYRQTLGQGPEFLTYFQNEAQLEKSRLLSDRFSAERPKGSFSTLEIQRTEQGDSAMYLCASSLGAAGGTDTQYFGPGTRLTVL.

The chain joins TRBV27 to TRBJ1-5; TRBD1 might be the D (5 bases). CDR3 length: 14 amino acids. Germline V gene data show CDR1 as MNHEY and CDR2 as SMNVEV (reference sequence). V lost 2 bases to trimming and J lost 3 bases, with 8 bases between them. For the CDR3, the DNA is TGTGCCAGCAGTTTAGGGGGGGTCAATCAGCCCCAGCATTTT. The encoded protein is CASSLGGVNQPQHF.

This clonotype was recorded once. This chain's CDR3 is CASSAANYGYTF. Here the CDR3 DNA reads TGCGCCAGCAGTGCGGCTAACTATGGCTACACCTTC. This rearrangement joins TRBV5-1 to TRBJ1-2; unclear D gene. The germline V and J ends were trimmed by 5 bases and 0 bases, with 5 bases remaining between them. Germline CDR1 SGHRS, CDR2 YFSETQ. The CDR3 totals 12 residues.

V usage is TRBV20-1 and J usage is TRBJ1-6; no clear D. The CDR3 is made up of 16 amino acids. The germline gives CDR1 DFQATT, CDR2 SNEGSKA (reference sequence). The V and J ends lost 3 bases and 6 bases respectively, with 18 bases between them. CDR3: CSARFASFILNSPLHF. CDR3 nucleotides: TGCAGTGCTAGGTTTGCCAGCTTCATCCTTAATTCACCCCTCCACTTT.

V is TRBV5-1 and J is TRBJ1-2; the D gene is possibly TRBD1 (5 bases). This CDR3 is built from 13 residues. Trimming removed 0 bases at V and 4 bases at J, with 7 bases between. CDR1 SGHRS and CDR2 YFSETQ come from the germline V gene. In nucleotides, the CDR3 is TGCGCCAGCAGCTTGGGGGACGTCTATGGCTACACCTTC. Encoded protein: CASSLGDVYGYTF. The full variable domain, its missing parts supplied by reference TRBV5-1 and TRBJ1-2, is KAGVTQTPRYLIKTRGQQVTLSCSPISGHRSVSWYQQTPGQGLQFLFEYFSETQRNKGNFPGRFSGRQFSNSRSEMNVSTLELGDSALYLCASSLGDVYGYTFGSGTRLTVV.

The rearrangement joins TRBV12-3 or TRBV12-4 to TRBJ2-5, with 11 positions matching TRBD2. This CDR3 has 15 residues. V shed 3 bases and J 1 base; nucleotides not matched to a gene: 1. The CDR3 sequence: CASSFSGGAQETQYF. The CDR3 DNA reads as TGTGCCAGCAGTTTTAGCGGGGGGGCCCAAGAGACCCAGTACTTC.

With respect to this clonotype: Its ends do not fully match the called genes, so a read error is possible. This chain joins TRBV11-1 and TRBJ2-5, with D perhaps matching TRBD1 (5 bases). This CDR3 is 16 amino acids long. The germline CDR1 and CDR2 sequences are SGHAT and FQDESV (reference sequence). CDR3 DNA: TGTGCCGGCAGCAAGCCGGGCGACAGAGCCAAAGAGACCCAGTACTTC. Translating gives CAGSKPGDRAKETQYF.

This clonotype was recorded only once. This chain joins TRBV20-1 and TRBJ2-1; TRBD2 might be the D (7 bases). CDR1 DFQATT and CDR2 SNEGSKA come from the germline V gene (reference sequence). The CDR3 is 13 residues long. The DNA for the CDR3 is TGCAGCAGTTCTCCGGGGGGCCAGACTGAGCAGTTCTTC. It translates to CSSSPGGQTEQFF.

This rearrangement joins TRBV6-1 to TRBJ2-1, with 9 bases fitting TRBD1. Per the germline V gene, CDR1 is MNHNS and CDR2 is SASEGT. The CDR3 is 17 amino acids. V gave up 1 base and J gave up 4 bases; unmatched junction bases: 8. The CDR3 sequence: CASSEGTGTGPYNEQFF. The CDR3 region has the DNA TGTGCCAGCAGTGAAGGTACCGGGACAGGGCCATACAATGAGCAGTTCTTC.

V gene TRBV20-1 combines with J gene TRBJ2-5, with D possibly being TRBD1 (6 bases). The CDR3 totals 12 residues. Deletions cut 8 bases from V and 5 bases from J, with 15 bases between. Germline-derived CDR1 and CDR2 are DFQATT and SNEGSKA (reference sequence). The CDR3 is CSPTTGLETQYF. CDR3 DNA sequence: TGCAGTCCAACCACAGGGTTGGAGACCCAGTACTTC.

V and J are TRBV12-3 or TRBV12-4 and TRBJ2-7; D remains unclear. The CDR3 runs to 13 residues. V was pared by 0 bases and J by 4 bases, with 7 bases between. DNA for the CDR3: TGTGCCAGCAGTTTAGCCACACCATACGAGCAGTACTTC. It specifies CASSLATPYEQYF.

This sequence joins TRBV12-3 or TRBV12-4 and TRBJ2-1; D is uncertain. V gave up 5 bases and J gave up 3 bases, with 2 bases separating them. The CDR3 spans 11 residues. The CDR3 spells CASSVYNEQFF. CDR3 DNA: TGTGCCAGCAGTGTCTACAATGAGCAGTTCTTC.

V usage is TRBV20-1 and J usage is TRBJ2-5; 7 positions match TRBD1. This CDR3 contains 14 residues. The V segment lost 4 bases and the J segment 5 bases; nucleotides outside the gene matches: 10. Germline CDR1 DFQATT, CDR2 SNEGSKA (reference sequence). Here the CDR3 DNA reads TGCAGTGCTACGCGACAGGGTAGGAGCGAGACCCAGTACTTC. Translating gives CSATRQGRSETQYF.

Worth noting for this clonotype: At one end the junction does not follow the germline gene, possibly because of a read error. The chain recombines TRBV7-6 with TRBJ2-2; a possible D gene is TRBD2 (6 bases). Germline V gene sequence: CDR1 SGHVS, CDR2 FNYEAQ. The CDR3 covers 14 residues. The DNA for the CDR3 is TGTGCCAGCAGCTTAAGCCCACGGGGCGGGGAGCTGGTTTTT. As protein: CASSLSPRGGELVF.

This sequence joins TRBV12-3 or TRBV12-4 and TRBJ1-5; the D is unclear. The CDR3 sequence is 13 residues long. V was cut by 3 bases and J by 5 bases, with 8 bases left in between. The CDR3 DNA follows: TGTGCCAGCAGTTTTGCTACAGATCAGCCCCAGCATTTT. The encoded protein is CASSFATDQPQHF.

Worth noting for this clonotype: A read error is likely, as this CDR3 ends without the conserved phenylalanine or tryptophan. Because the CDR3's place on the DNA is in doubt, the DNA is left out and the CDR3 is given as listed by TCRdb. This chain joins TRBV29-1 and TRBJ2-7; the D call of TRBD2 is as the table states it, not checked on the DNA. Germline CDR1 and CDR2: SQVTM and ANQGSEA. The CDR3 spans 11 residues, counting both ends. The CDR3 protein is CSVDEGGRNFL.